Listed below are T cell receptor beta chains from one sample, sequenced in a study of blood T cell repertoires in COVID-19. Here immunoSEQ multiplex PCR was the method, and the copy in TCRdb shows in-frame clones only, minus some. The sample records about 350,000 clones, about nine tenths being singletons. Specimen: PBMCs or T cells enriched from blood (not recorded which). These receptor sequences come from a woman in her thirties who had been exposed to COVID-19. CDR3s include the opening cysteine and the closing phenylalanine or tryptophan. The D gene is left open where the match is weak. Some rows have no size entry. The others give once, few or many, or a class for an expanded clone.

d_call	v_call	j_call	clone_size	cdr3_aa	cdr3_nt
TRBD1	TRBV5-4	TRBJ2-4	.	CASRQEQGVNIQYF	TGTGCCAGCAGACAAGAACAGGGGGTTAACATTCAGTACTTC
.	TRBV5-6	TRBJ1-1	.	CASSGHRVGTEAFF	TGTGCCAGCAGCGGACACAGGGTTGGCACTGAAGCTTTCTTT
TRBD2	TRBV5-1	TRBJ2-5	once	CASSLGRPSGGETQYF	TGCGCCAGCAGCTTGGGTAGGCCTAGCGGTGGGGAGACCCAGTACTTC
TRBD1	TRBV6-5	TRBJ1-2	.	CASSRPGQVYGYTF	TGTGCCAGCAGTCGTCCGGGACAGGTCTATGGCTACACCTTC
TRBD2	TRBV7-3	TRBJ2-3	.	CASRLAASTDTQYF	TGTGCCAGCAGGCTAGCGGCCAGCACAGATACGCAGTATTTT
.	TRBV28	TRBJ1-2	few	CASSLLGSYGYTF	TGTGCCAGCAGTTTACTGGGGAGCTATGGCTACACCTTC
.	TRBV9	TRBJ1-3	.	CASSEGLSGNTIYF	TGTGCCAGCAGCGAGGGACTCTCTGGAAACACCATATATTTT
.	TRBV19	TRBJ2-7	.	CASSRAMDFYEQYF	TGTGCCAGTAGTCGTGCGATGGACTTCTACGAGCAGTACTTC
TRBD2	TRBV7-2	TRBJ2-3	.	CASSLDGLAGDSRDTQYF	TGTGCCAGCAGCTTAGATGGACTAGCGGGAGATTCGAGAGATACGCAGTATTTT
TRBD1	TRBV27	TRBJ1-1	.	CASSLAGGVRGYTEAFF	TGTGCCAGCAGTCTAGCAGGGGGCGTTAGGGGCTACACTGAAGCTTTCTTT
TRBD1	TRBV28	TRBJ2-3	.	CASRAGGPDTQYF	TGTGCCAGCAGGGCAGGGGGCCCAGATACGCAGTATTTT
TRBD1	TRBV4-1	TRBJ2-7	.	CASSQSDRGLYEQYF	TGCGCCAGCAGCCAAAGCGACAGGGGGCTCTACGAGCAGTACTTC
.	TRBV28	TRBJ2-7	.	CASSFGSGLSSYEQYF	TGTGCCAGCAGTTTTGGGTCGGGTCTTAGCTCCTACGAGCAGTACTTC
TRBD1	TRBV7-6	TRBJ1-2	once	CASSLFRDSNYGYTF	TGTGCCAGCAGCCTATTCCGGGACAGCAACTATGGCTACACCTTC
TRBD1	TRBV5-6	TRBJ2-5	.	CASSGTGVSETQYF	TGTGCCAGCAGCGGAACAGGGGTGTCGGAGACCCAGTACTTC
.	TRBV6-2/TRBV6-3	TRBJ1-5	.	CASSWRGVLNQPQHF	TGTGCCAGCAGTTGGCGGGGAGTTCTCAATCAGCCCCAGCATTTT
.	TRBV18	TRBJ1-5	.	CASSPRGNQPQHF	TGTGCCAGCTCACCCCGGGGCAATCAGCCCCAGCATTTT
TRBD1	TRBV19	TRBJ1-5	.	CASSITRGNQPQHF	TGTGCCAGTAGTATAACCAGGGGGAATCAGCCCCAGCATTTT
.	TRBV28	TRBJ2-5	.	CASNSGTGEYF	TGTGCCAGCAATTCGGGGACTGGGGAGTACTTC
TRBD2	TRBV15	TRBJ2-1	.	CATSNPSGRLDNEQFF	TGTGCCACCAGCAACCCTAGCGGGAGATTGGACAATGAGCAGTTCTTC
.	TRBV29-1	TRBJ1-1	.	CSVQGLMNTEAFF	TGCAGCGTTCAGGGCCTCATGAACACTGAAGCTTTCTTT
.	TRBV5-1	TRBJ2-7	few	CASSSVSRRREQYF	TGCGCCAGCAGCTCTGTGTCTAGGAGGCGGGAGCAGTACTTC
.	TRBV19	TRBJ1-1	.	CASSWLGRGTEAFF	TGTGCCAGTAGTTGGCTGGGCAGGGGCACTGAAGCTTTCTTT
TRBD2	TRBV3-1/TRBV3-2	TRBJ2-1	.	CASSRENGRSSGRGNNEQFF	TGTGCCAGCAGCCGGGAAAATGGACGCTCTAGCGGGAGAGGGAACAATGAGCAGTTCTTC
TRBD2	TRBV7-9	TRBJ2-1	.	CASSLREKGNEQFF	TGTGCCAGCAGCTTGCGGGAGAAGGGCAATGAGCAGTTCTTC
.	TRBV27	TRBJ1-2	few	CASSLSSVGVNGYTF	TGTGCCAGCAGTTTATCTTCGGTAGGGGTGAATGGCTACACCTTC
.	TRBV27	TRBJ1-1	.	CASSLRSGRPEAFF	TGTGCCAGCAGTTTACGTTCAGGGAGGCCTGAAGCTTTCTTT
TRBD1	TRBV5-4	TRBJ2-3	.	CASSTGQGADTQYF	TGTGCCAGCAGCACGGGACAGGGTGCGGATACGCAGTATTTT
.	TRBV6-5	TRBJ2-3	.	CASSYGAGFTDTQYF	TGTGCCAGCAGTTACGGGGCGGGATTCACAGATACGCAGTATTTT
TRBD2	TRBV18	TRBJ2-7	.	CASSGGSGFSYEQYF	TGTGCCAGCTCCGGGGGGTCCGGGTTCTCCTACGAGCAGTACTTC
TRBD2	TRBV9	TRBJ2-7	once	CASGPGGYEQYF	TGTGCCAGCGGCCCGGGAGGCTACGAGCAGTACTTC
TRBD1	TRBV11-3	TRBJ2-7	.	CASSVSWTGGEQYF	TGTGCCAGCAGCGTATCCTGGACAGGAGGCGAGCAGTACTTC
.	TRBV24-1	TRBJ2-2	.	CATSEFVEGRTGELFF	TGTGCCACCAGTGAATTTGTGGAGGGTAGGACCGGGGAGCTGTTTTTT
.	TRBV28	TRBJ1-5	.	CASRPQVHSNQPQHF	TGTGCCAGCAGACCACAGGTTCATAGCAATCAGCCCCAGCATTTT
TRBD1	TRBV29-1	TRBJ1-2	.	CSVIQGVDYGYTF	TGCAGCGTCATACAGGGGGTGGACTATGGCTACACCTTC
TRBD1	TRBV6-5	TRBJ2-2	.	CASSLTGTGNGELFF	TGTGCCAGCAGCCTTACCGGGACAGGGAACGGGGAGCTGTTTTTT
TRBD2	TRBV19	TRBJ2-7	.	CASSIDAGTSGYEQYF	TGTGCCAGTAGTATAGACGCCGGGACTAGCGGCTACGAGCAGTACTTC
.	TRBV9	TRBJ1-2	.	CASSVGAVLGGEGYTF	TGTGCCAGCAGCGTAGGGGCCGTCCTGGGAGGTGAGGGCTACACCTTC
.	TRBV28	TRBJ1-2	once	CASTLPGGAFYGYTF	TGTGCCAGCACCCTCCCGGGGGGCGCGTTTTATGGCTACACCTTC
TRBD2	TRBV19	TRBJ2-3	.	CASSIATGGLAGGTDTQYF	TGTGCCAGTAGTATAGCCACAGGGGGACTAGCGGGAGGCACAGATACGCAGTATTTT
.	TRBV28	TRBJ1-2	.	CASSLYFQTGDGYTF	TGTGCCAGCAGTTTATATTTTCAGACGGGGGATGGCTACACCTTC
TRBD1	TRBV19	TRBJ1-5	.	CASSWWGQSNQPQHF	TGTGCCAGTAGTTGGTGGGGACAGAGCAATCAGCCCCAGCATTTT
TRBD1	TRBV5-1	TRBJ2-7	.	CASSLWGQGFSTSYEQYF	TGCGCCAGCAGCTTATGGGGACAGGGGTTTTCCACCTCCTACGAGCAGTACTTC
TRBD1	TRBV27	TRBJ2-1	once	CASTRRQGVDNEQFF	TGTGCCAGCACTAGGAGACAGGGTGTCGACAATGAGCAGTTCTTC
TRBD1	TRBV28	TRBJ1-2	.	CASRPDRVRFYGYTF	TGTGCCAGCAGACCCGACAGGGTCCGGTTCTATGGCTACACCTTC
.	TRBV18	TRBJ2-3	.	CASSPIDSLISTDTQYF	TGTGCCAGCTCACCAATTGACTCCCTTATTAGCACAGATACGCAGTATTTT
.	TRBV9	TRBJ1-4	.	CASSQQDSNEKLFF	TGTGCCAGCAGCCAACAAGACAGTAATGAAAAACTGTTTTTT
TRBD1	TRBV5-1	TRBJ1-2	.	CASSLGGTDPNYGYTF	TGCGCCAGCAGCTTGGGGGGGACAGATCCTAACTATGGCTACACCTTC
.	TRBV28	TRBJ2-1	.	CASSFLSKQFF	TGTGCCAGCAGTTTTCTTAGTAAGCAGTTCTTC
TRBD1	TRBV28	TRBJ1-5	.	CASRTGQAGAPQHF	TGTGCCAGCAGAACCGGACAGGCTGGGGCGCCCCAGCATTTT
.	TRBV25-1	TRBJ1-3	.	CASSERGTALGNTIYF	TGTGCCAGCAGTGAACGGGGGACGGCGCTGGGAAACACCATATATTTT
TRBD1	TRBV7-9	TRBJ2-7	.	CASSARQGLVFEQYF	TGTGCCAGCAGCGCACGACAGGGATTAGTCTTCGAGCAGTACTTC
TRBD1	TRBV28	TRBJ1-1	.	CASSSGQAGTEAFF	TGTGCCAGCAGTTCGGGACAGGCGGGGACTGAAGCTTTCTTT
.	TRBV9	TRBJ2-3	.	CASSVYATSTDTQYF	TGTGCCAGCAGCGTATACGCCACTAGCACAGATACGCAGTATTTT
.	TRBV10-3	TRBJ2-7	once	CAISGGQSYEQYF	TGTGCCATCAGTGGCGGACAGTCCTACGAGCAGTACTTC
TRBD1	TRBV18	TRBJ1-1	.	CASSQTGQGDTEAFF	TGTGCCAGCTCACAAACGGGACAGGGGGACACTGAAGCTTTCTTT
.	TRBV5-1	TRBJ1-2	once	CASSPDSLGISGYTF	TGCGCCAGCAGCCCCGACAGTTTAGGGATTTCGGGCTACACCTTC
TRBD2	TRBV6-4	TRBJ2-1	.	CASSKWTSPNEQFF	TGTGCCAGCAGTAAATGGACTAGCCCCAATGAGCAGTTCTTC
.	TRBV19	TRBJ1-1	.	CASSIGWSTEAFF	TGTGCCAGTAGTATAGGGTGGAGCACTGAAGCTTTCTTT